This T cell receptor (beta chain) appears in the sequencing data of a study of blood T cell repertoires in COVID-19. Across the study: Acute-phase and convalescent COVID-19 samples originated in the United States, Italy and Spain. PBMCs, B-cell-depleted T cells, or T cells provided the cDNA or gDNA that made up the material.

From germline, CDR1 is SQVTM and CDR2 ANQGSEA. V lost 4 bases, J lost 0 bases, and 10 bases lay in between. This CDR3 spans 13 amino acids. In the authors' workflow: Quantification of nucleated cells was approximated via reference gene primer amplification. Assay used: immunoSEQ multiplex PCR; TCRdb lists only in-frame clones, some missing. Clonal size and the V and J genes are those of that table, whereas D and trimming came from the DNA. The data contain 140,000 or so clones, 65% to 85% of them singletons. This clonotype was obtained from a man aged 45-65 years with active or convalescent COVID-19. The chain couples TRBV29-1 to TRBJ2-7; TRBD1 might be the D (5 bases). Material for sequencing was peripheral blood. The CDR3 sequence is CSVAIDSSYEQYF. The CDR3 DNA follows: TGCAGCGTTGCCATTGACAGCTCCTACGAGCAGTACTTC.